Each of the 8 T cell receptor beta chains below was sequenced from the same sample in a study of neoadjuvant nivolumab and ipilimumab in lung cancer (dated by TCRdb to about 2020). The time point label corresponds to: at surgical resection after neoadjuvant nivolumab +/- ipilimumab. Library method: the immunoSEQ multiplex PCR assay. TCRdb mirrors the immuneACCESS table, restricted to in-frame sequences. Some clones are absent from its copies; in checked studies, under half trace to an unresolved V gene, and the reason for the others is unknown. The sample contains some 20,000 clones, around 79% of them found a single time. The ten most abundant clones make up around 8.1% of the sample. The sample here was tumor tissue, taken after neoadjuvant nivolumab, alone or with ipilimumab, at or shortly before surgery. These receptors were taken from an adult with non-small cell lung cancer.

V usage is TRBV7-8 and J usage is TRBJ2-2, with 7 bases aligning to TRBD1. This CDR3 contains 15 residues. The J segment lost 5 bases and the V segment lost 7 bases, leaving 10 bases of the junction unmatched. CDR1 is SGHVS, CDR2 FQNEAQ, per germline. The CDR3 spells CASTDRVAPTGELFF. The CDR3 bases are TGTGCCAGCACCGACAGGGTGGCGCCTACCGGGGAGCTGTTTTTT. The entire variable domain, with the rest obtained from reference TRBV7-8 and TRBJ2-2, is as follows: GAGVSQSPRYKVAKRGQDVALRCDPISGHVSLFWYQQALGQGPEFLTYFQNEAQLDKSGLPSDRFFAERPEGSVSTLKIQRTQQEDSAVYLCASTDRVAPTGELFFGEGSRLTVL.

The CDR3 nucleotides read TGTGCCAGCAGACCACGAACAGGGGCCAAAAACATTCAGTACTTC. It codes for CASRPRTGAKNIQYF. The V and J genes are TRBV7-2 and TRBJ2-4, with D possibly being TRBD1 (6 bases). Between the trimmed V and J ends, which lost 6 bases and 1 base, there was a span of 13 bases. The CDR3 length is 15 residues. Germline lookup yields CDR1 SGHTA and CDR2 FQGNSA. Together with reference TRBV7-2 and TRBJ2-4, the CDR3 gives the full variable domain: GAGVSQSPSNKVTEKGKDVELRCDPISGHTALYWYRQSLGQGLEFLIYFQGNSAPDKSGLPSDRFSAERTGGSVSTLTIQRTQQEDSAVYLCASRPRTGAKNIQYFGAGTRLSVL.

Here the CDR3 reads CASSPGTGELFF. The CDR3 DNA reads as TGTGCCAGCAGTCCTGGGACCGGGGAGCTGTTTTTT. This chain joins TRBV7-9 and TRBJ2-2; D remains ambiguous. Trimming left V 6 bases short and J 5 bases short, with 7 bases between. CDR1 is SEHNR, CDR2 FQNEAQ, per germline (reference sequence). The length of the CDR3 is 12 residues.

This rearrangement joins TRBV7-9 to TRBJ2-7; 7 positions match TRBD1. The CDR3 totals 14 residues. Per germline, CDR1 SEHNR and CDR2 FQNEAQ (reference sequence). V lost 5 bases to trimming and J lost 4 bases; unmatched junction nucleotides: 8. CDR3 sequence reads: CASSRAGTAYEQYF. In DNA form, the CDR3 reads TGTGCCAGCAGCCGAGCCGGGACAGCTTACGAGCAGTACTTC.

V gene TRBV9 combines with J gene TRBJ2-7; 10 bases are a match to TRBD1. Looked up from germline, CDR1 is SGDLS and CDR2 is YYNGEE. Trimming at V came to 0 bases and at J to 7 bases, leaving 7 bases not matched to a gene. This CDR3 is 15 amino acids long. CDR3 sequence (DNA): TGTGCCAGCAGCGTAGAGGGACAGGGGCTCAAAGAGCAGTACTTC. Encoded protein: CASSVEGQGLKEQYF. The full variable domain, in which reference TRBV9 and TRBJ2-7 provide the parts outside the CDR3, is DSGVTQTPKHLITATGQRVTLRCSPRSGDLSVYWYQQSLDQGLQFLIQYYNGEERAKGNILERFSAQQFPDLHSELNLSSLELGDSALYFCASSVEGQGLKEQYFGPGTRLTVT.

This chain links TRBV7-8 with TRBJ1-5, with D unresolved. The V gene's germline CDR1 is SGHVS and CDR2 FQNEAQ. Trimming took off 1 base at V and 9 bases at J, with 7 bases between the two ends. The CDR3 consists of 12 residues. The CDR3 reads CASSLGVGPQHF. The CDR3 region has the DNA TGTGCCAGCAGCTTAGGGGTCGGGCCCCAGCATTTT.

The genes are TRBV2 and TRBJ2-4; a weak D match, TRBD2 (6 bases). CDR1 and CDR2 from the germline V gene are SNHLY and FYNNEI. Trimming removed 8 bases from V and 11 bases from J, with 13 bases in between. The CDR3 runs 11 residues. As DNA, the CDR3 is TGTGCCAGCGGACCGCGGGACGTTCAGTACTTC. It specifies CASGPRDVQYF.

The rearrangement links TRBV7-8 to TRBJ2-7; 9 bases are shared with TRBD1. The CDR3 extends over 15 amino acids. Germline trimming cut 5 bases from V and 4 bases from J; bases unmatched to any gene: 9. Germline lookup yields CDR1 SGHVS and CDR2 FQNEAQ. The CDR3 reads CASSTPGTGLYEQYF. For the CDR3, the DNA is TGTGCCAGCAGCACGCCCGGGACAGGGTTGTACGAGCAGTACTTC.